These T cell receptor beta chains were read from a single sample in a study of blood T cells in healthy people across ages. TCRdb recomputed calls from the 5' RACE reads with MiXCR, one row per CDR3 protein. The sample has 1 million or so distinct CDR3 sequences, approximately 26% seen once. Another study also made use of these data, one on T cells of mothers and their children.

Sequencing input: blood. These receptor sequences come from a girl aged 2-10 years in good health. CDR3s include the opening cysteine and the closing phenylalanine or tryptophan. Each record gives: D gene, J gene, CDR3 length, clone size, V gene, CDR3 DNA, CDR3 protein. A D gene is named only where the DNA matches it firmly. A clone size is listed for some rows: how often the clone was seen (once, few, many), or a class if it is expanded.

D gene: TRBD2
J gene: TRBJ2-5
CDR3 length: 14
clone size: few
V gene: TRBV2
CDR3 DNA: TGTGCCAGCATTGGAGCGGGGACGGGAGAGACCCAGTACTTC
CDR3 protein: CASIGAGTGETQYF

D gene: -
J gene: TRBJ2-5
CDR3 length: 15
clone size: few
V gene: TRBV7-7
CDR3 DNA: TGTGCTAGCAGCTTAGGTCAAGGAAGGGGAGAGACCCAGTACTTC
CDR3 protein: CASSLGQGRGETQYF

D gene: TRBD2
J gene: TRBJ2-7
CDR3 length: 15
clone size: few
V gene: TRBV18
CDR3 DNA: TGTGCCAGCTCCCTGCACGGTAGCGGGACGGAGGAGCAGTACTTC
CDR3 protein: CASSLHGSGTEEQYF

D gene: -
J gene: TRBJ2-4
CDR3 length: 16
clone size: few
V gene: TRBV4-3
CDR3 DNA: TGCGCCAGCAGCCAAGCGTGGGAGGACATAAAAAACATTCAGTACTTC
CDR3 protein: CASSQAWEDIKNIQYF

D gene: -
J gene: TRBJ1-2
CDR3 length: 13
clone size: -
V gene: TRBV7-9
CDR3 DNA: TGTGCCAGCAGCGCCTCCCTCAGGGAGGGCTACACCTTC
CDR3 protein: CASSASLREGYTF

D gene: -
J gene: TRBJ2-5
CDR3 length: 16
clone size: few
V gene: TRBV9
CDR3 DNA: TGTGCCAGCAGCCCCGGTTTAGCGGATGGCATAGAGACCCAGTACTTC
CDR3 protein: CASSPGLADGIETQYF

D gene: -
J gene: TRBJ2-7
CDR3 length: 14
clone size: -
V gene: TRBV18
CDR3 DNA: TGTGCCAGCTACCCGCATAGGACCTCCGGAACCCAGTACTTC
CDR3 protein: CASYPHRTSGTQYF

D gene: -
J gene: TRBJ1-3
CDR3 length: 15
clone size: once
V gene: TRBV28
CDR3 DNA: TGTGCCAGCAGTTTGGGGACAATCTCTGGAAACACCATATATTTT
CDR3 protein: CASSLGTISGNTIYF

D gene: TRBD2
J gene: TRBJ2-1
CDR3 length: 15
clone size: -
V gene: TRBV4-3
CDR3 DNA: TGCGCCAGCAGCCAAAATCGGGGGGGGGACAATGAGCAGTTCTTC
CDR3 protein: CASSQNRGGDNEQFF

D gene: -
J gene: TRBJ2-3
CDR3 length: 17
clone size: -
V gene: TRBV19
CDR3 DNA: TGTGCCAGTAGGGACCCCCGGGACTTAACTAGCACAGATACGCAGTATTTT
CDR3 protein: CASRDPRDLTSTDTQYF

D gene: -
J gene: TRBJ1-5
CDR3 length: 15
clone size: -
V gene: TRBV27
CDR3 DNA: TGTGCCAGCGGCTCGTCGGTCGGTAGCAATCAGCCCCAGCATTTT
CDR3 protein: CASGSSVGSNQPQHF

D gene: -
J gene: TRBJ2-7
CDR3 length: 14
clone size: few
V gene: TRBV7-9
CDR3 DNA: TGTGCCAACAGCTTAGGCGGGTTGTCCTACGAGCAGTACTTC
CDR3 protein: CANSLGGLSYEQYF

D gene: -
J gene: TRBJ1-2
CDR3 length: 13
clone size: -
V gene: TRBV28
CDR3 DNA: TGTGCCAGCACCCCAAGTCCGGACTATGGCTACACCTTC
CDR3 protein: CASTPSPDYGYTF

D gene: TRBD2
J gene: TRBJ2-7
CDR3 length: 15
clone size: few
V gene: TRBV20-1
CDR3 DNA: TGCAGTGCCGTTAACTCCCTAGCGGGAGGGTCCATCCAGTACTTC
CDR3 protein: CSAVNSLAGGSIQYF

D gene: TRBD1
J gene: TRBJ2-7
CDR3 length: 13
clone size: many
V gene: TRBV20-1
CDR3 DNA: TGCAGTGCTAGGGGGACAGATTCTTACGAGCAGTACTTC
CDR3 protein: CSARGTDSYEQYF

D gene: -
J gene: TRBJ2-1
CDR3 length: 14
clone size: -
V gene: TRBV29-1
CDR3 DNA: TGCAGCGTTGAAGACGGAGCCCGATTTAATGAGCAGTTCTTC
CDR3 protein: CSVEDGARFNEQFF

D gene: TRBD1
J gene: TRBJ2-7
CDR3 length: 15
clone size: -
V gene: TRBV27
CDR3 DNA: TGTGCCAGCAGTTTACGTGAGACAGGGCCCTACGAGCAGTACTTC
CDR3 protein: CASSLRETGPYEQYF

D gene: TRBD2
J gene: TRBJ2-1
CDR3 length: 14
clone size: few
V gene: TRBV20-1
CDR3 DNA: TGCAGTGCTAGAAAGAGCGGGAGGGACAATGAGCAGTTCTTC
CDR3 protein: CSARKSGRDNEQFF

D gene: -
J gene: TRBJ1-5
CDR3 length: 17
clone size: -
V gene: TRBV4-3
CDR3 DNA: TGCGCCAGCAGCCAAGAATACACAGGGACTCCCAATCAGCCCCAGCATTTT
CDR3 protein: CASSQEYTGTPNQPQHF

D gene: -
J gene: TRBJ2-1
CDR3 length: 12
clone size: -
V gene: TRBV9
CDR3 DNA: TGTGCCAGCAGCGACCAGGGTGATGAGCAGCTCTTC
CDR3 protein: CASSDQGDEQLF

D gene: -
J gene: TRBJ2-2
CDR3 length: 13
clone size: -
V gene: TRBV10-3
CDR3 DNA: TGTGCCATCAGTGACATTAACACCGGGGAGCTGTTTTTT
CDR3 protein: CAISDINTGELFF

D gene: -
J gene: TRBJ1-2
CDR3 length: 13
clone size: few
V gene: TRBV29-1
CDR3 DNA: TGCAGCGTTGTCCAGACTGTTCTGAGTGGCTACACCTTC
CDR3 protein: CSVVQTVLSGYTF

D gene: TRBD2
J gene: TRBJ2-4
CDR3 length: 19
clone size: -
V gene: TRBV6-1
CDR3 DNA: TGTGCCCTTGGGGTTGAGGCTAGCGGGGGGGCCGAAGCCAAAAACATTCAGTACTTC
CDR3 protein: CALGVEASGGAEAKNIQYF

D gene: TRBD1
J gene: TRBJ2-7
CDR3 length: 15
clone size: -
V gene: TRBV5-5
CDR3 DNA: TGTGCCAGCAGCCCAGGGACAGGGGAATTTTACGAGCAGTACTTC
CDR3 protein: CASSPGTGEFYEQYF

D gene: -
J gene: TRBJ1-3
CDR3 length: 15
clone size: -
V gene: TRBV12-3/TRBV12-4
CDR3 DNA: TGTGCCAGCAGAAAACTGACGGACTCTGGAAACACCATATATTTT
CDR3 protein: CASRKLTDSGNTIYF

D gene: -
J gene: TRBJ2-1
CDR3 length: 16
clone size: -
V gene: TRBV11-3
CDR3 DNA: TGTGCCAGCAGCTTAGGGGGTGACGGGGGACTTCGAGAGCAGTTCTTC
CDR3 protein: CASSLGGDGGLREQFF

D gene: -
J gene: TRBJ2-1
CDR3 length: 15
clone size: -
V gene: TRBV2
CDR3 DNA: TGTGCCAGCAGTTCCGGGCCGCAAGCTGGAAATGAGCAGTTCTTC
CDR3 protein: CASSSGPQAGNEQFF

D gene: -
J gene: TRBJ2-5
CDR3 length: 14
clone size: -
V gene: TRBV6-1
CDR3 DNA: TGTGCCAGCACTACGGACAGCAACCAAGAGACCCAGTACTTC
CDR3 protein: CASTTDSNQETQYF

D gene: TRBD1
J gene: TRBJ1-4
CDR3 length: 14
clone size: -
V gene: TRBV5-1
CDR3 DNA: TGCGCCAGCAGCGAGCAGGGGGCGAATGAAAAACTGTTTTTT
CDR3 protein: CASSEQGANEKLFF

D gene: -
J gene: TRBJ1-4
CDR3 length: 15
clone size: few
V gene: TRBV7-3
CDR3 DNA: TGTGCCAGCAGCCCCACGGGCACTACTAATGAAAAACTGTTTTTT
CDR3 protein: CASSPTGTTNEKLFF

D gene: TRBD2
J gene: TRBJ2-3
CDR3 length: 16
clone size: few
V gene: TRBV7-2
CDR3 DNA: TGTGCCAGCAGTCCTATAGCGGGGAGCTTCACAGATACGCAGTATTTT
CDR3 protein: CASSPIAGSFTDTQYF

D gene: -
J gene: TRBJ1-2
CDR3 length: 14
clone size: -
V gene: TRBV12-3/TRBV12-4
CDR3 DNA: TGTGCCAGCAGCCCCATTCTCGAGGTCTATGGCTACACCTTC
CDR3 protein: CASSPILEVYGYTF

D gene: -
J gene: TRBJ2-7
CDR3 length: 15
clone size: few
V gene: TRBV7-3
CDR3 DNA: TGTGCCAGCAGCTTAACGGGTTCTAGTTTCTACGAGCAGTACTTC
CDR3 protein: CASSLTGSSFYEQYF

D gene: -
J gene: TRBJ1-4
CDR3 length: 17
clone size: many
V gene: TRBV4-2
CDR3 DNA: TGTGCCAGCAGCCAAGTTGGAGCCCGGGCAACTAATGAAAAACTGTTTTTT
CDR3 protein: CASSQVGARATNEKLFF

D gene: -
J gene: TRBJ2-5
CDR3 length: 14
clone size: -
V gene: TRBV2
CDR3 DNA: TGTGCCAGCAGTGAAGCGCATGGAACAGGGACCCAGTACTTC
CDR3 protein: CASSEAHGTGTQYF

D gene: TRBD1
J gene: TRBJ1-1
CDR3 length: 16
clone size: -
V gene: TRBV5-1
CDR3 DNA: TGCGCCAGCAGCTTGGGTCGGGGACAGGTGAACACTGAAGCTTTCTTT
CDR3 protein: CASSLGRGQVNTEAFF

D gene: -
J gene: TRBJ2-1
CDR3 length: 10
clone size: -
V gene: TRBV29-1
CDR3 DNA: TGCAGCGTTGCTCCAGATGAGCAGTTCTTC
CDR3 protein: CSVAPDEQFF

D gene: -
J gene: TRBJ2-7
CDR3 length: 15
clone size: -
V gene: TRBV21-1
CDR3 DNA: TGTGCCAGCAGCGCCGGGACAGGATGCTCCTACGAGCAGTACTTC
CDR3 protein: CASSAGTGCSYEQYF

D gene: -
J gene: TRBJ2-7
CDR3 length: 14
clone size: few
V gene: TRBV7-2
CDR3 DNA: -
CDR3 protein: CASSSSRGVDEQYF

D gene: -
J gene: TRBJ2-7
CDR3 length: 14
clone size: few
V gene: TRBV4-2
CDR3 DNA: TGTGCCAGCAGCCAAAGGGATTCCTCCTACGAGCAGTACTTC
CDR3 protein: CASSQRDSSYEQYF